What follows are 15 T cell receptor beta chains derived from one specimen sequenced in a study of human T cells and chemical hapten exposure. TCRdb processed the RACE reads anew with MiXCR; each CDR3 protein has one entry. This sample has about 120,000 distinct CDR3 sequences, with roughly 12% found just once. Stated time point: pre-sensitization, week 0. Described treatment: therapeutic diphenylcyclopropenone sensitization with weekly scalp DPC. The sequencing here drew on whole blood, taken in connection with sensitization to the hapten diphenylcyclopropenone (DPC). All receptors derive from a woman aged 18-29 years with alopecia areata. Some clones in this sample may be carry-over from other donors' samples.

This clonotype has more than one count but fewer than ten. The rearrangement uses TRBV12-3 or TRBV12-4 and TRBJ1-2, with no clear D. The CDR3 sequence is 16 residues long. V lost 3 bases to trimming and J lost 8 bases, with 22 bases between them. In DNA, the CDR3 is TGTGCCAGCAGTTTCTTGCCAAGCAGCCCCGCCCGGGGCTACACCTTC. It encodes CASSFLPSSPARGYTF.

Here the CDR3 DNA reads TGTGCCAGCAGCCGAATAGGGACTAGCACAGATACGCAGTATTTT. Translation gives CASSRIGTSTDTQYF. This chain connects TRBV5-6 to TRBJ2-3; TRBD2 might be the D (6 bases). V lost 4 bases and J lost 0, with 12 bases in between. This CDR3 contains 15 residues. Germline values: CDR1 SGHDT, CDR2 YYEEEE.

The CDR3 DNA reads as TGTGCCAGCAGCTTGGGACTGGTCTCTGGAAACACCATATATTTT. It is translated as CASSLGLVSGNTIYF. The chain carries TRBV5-6 and TRBJ1-3; D ambiguous. The V gene's germline CDR1 is SGHDT and CDR2 YYEEEE. V lost 0 bases, J lost 0 bases, and 7 bases lay in between. This CDR3 region has 15 residues.

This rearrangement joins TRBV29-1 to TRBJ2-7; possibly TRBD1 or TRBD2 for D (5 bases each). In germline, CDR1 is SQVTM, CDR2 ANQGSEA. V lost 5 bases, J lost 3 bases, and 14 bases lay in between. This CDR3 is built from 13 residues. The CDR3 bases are TGCAGCGTTTCCGGGACGGCGATCTACGAGCAGTACTTC. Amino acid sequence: CSVSGTAIYEQYF.

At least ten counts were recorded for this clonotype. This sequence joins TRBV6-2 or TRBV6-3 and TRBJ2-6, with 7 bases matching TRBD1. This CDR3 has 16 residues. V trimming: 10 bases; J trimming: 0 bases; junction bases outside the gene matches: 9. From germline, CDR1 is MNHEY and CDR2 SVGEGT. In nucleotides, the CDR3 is TGTGCCACCAGGGGACAGTCCTACTCTGGGGCCAACGTCCTGACTTTC. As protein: CATRGQSYSGANVLTF.

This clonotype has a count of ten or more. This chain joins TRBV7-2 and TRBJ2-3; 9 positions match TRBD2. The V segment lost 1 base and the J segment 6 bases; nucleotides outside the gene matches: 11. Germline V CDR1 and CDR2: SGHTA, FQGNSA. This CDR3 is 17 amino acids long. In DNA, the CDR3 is TGTGCCAGCAGCTTAGGTGTAGCGGGGGTCCTAGGTGATACGCAGTATTTT. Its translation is CASSLGVAGVLGDTQYF.

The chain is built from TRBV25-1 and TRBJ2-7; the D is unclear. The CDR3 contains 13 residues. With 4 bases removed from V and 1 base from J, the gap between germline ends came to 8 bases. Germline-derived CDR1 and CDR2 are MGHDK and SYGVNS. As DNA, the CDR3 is TGTGCCAGCAGTGGGGCCTTGTCCTACGAGCAGTACTTC. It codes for CASSGALSYEQYF.

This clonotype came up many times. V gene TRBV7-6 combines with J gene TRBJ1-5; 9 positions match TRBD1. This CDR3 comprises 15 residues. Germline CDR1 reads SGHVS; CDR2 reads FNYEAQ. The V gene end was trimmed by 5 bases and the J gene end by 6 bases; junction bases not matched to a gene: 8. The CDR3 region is CASSRTGGAGQPQHF. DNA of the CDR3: TGTGCCAGCAGCCGTACAGGGGGCGCGGGTCAGCCCCAGCATTTT.

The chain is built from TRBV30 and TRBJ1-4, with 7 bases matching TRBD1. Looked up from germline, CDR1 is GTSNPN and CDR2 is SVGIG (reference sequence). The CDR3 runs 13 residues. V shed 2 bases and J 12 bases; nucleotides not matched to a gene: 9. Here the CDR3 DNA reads TGTGCCTGGAGTCCCTGGACAGGAAAGGAACTGTTTTTT. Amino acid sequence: CAWSPWTGKELFF.

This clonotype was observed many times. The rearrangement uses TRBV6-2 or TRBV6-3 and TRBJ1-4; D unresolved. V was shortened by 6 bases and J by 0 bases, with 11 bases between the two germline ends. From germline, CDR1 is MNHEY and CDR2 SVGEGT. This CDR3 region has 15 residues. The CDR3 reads CASRMDGATNEKLFF. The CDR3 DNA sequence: TGTGCCAGCAGGATGGACGGGGCAACTAATGAAAAACTGTTTTTT.

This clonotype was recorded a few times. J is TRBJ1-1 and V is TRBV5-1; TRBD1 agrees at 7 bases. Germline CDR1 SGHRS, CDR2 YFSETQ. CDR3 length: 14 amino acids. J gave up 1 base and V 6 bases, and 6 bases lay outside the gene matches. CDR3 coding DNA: TGCGCCAGCACCAAACAGGGGCAGAACACTGAAGCTTTCTTT. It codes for CASTKQGQNTEAFF.

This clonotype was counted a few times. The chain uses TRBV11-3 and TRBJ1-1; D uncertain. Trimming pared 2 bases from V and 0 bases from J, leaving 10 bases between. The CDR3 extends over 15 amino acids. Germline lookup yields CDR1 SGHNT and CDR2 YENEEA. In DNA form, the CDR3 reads TGTGCCAGCAGCTTACCCAGAGACATGAACACTGAAGCTTTCTTT. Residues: CASSLPRDMNTEAFF. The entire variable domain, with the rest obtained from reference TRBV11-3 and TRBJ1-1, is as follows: EAGVVQSPRYKIIEKKQPVAFWCNPISGHNTLYWYLQNLGQGPELLIRYENEEAVDDSQLPKDRFSAERLKGVDSTLKIQPAELGDSAVYLCASSLPRDMNTEAFFGQGTRLTVV.

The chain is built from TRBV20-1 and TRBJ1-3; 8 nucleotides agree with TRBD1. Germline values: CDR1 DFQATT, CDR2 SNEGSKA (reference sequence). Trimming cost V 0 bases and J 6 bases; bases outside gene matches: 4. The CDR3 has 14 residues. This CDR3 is CSARDGQGPNTIYF. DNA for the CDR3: TGCAGTGCTAGAGACGGACAGGGACCAAACACCATATATTTT.

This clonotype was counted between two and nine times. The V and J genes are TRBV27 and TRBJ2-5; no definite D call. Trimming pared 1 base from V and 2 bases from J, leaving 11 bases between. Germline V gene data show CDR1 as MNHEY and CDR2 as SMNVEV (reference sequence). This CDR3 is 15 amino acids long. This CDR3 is CASSLLGNFQETQYF. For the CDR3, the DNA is TGTGCCAGCAGTTTATTGGGCAATTTTCAAGAGACCCAGTACTTC.

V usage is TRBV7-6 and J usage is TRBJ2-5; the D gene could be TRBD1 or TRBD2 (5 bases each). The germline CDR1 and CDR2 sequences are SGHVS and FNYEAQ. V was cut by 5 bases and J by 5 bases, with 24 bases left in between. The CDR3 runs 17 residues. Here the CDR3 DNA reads TGTGCCAGCAGCCTGGGACCCTCTTCTACTTCTCAGGAGACCCAGTACTTC. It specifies CASSLGPSSTSQETQYF.